These 23 T cell receptor beta chains share one sample of origin, sequenced in a study of T cell clonotyping in hematopoietic cell transplantation. The assay was immunoSEQ multiplex PCR, and TCRdb's table has in-frame clones only and misses some. The sample has about 4,200 clones, around 16% seen once. Material: peripheral blood mononuclear cells, obtained 30 days after allogeneic stem cell transplant. These receptors were taken from a male patient between 50 and 60 years old who had an allogeneic stem cell transplant from a related donor, so the T cells may come from the graft donor. Some clones in this sample may be carry-over from other donors' samples.

This clone turned up a few times. V and J are TRBV5-1 and TRBJ2-7; unclear D gene. V lost 4 bases, J lost 2 bases, and 10 bases lay in between. Germline CDR1 reads SGHRS; CDR2 reads YFSETQ. The CDR3 consists of 13 residues. The CDR3 region is CASSSQVTYEQYF. CDR3 DNA: TGCGCCAGCAGCAGTCAGGTTACCTACGAGCAGTACTTC.

This clone rates as large. The chain employs TRBV29-1 and TRBJ1-1; 7 bases line up with TRBD1. The germline gives CDR1 SQVTM, CDR2 ANQGSEA. V dropped 6 bases and J dropped 4; count of bases not matched to a gene: 8. The CDR3 covers 13 residues. This CDR3 is CSVLGQQGTEAFF. The CDR3 DNA reads as TGCAGCGTCCTGGGACAGCAGGGCACTGAAGCTTTCTTT.

V and J are TRBV30 and TRBJ2-1; D possibly corresponds to TRBD2 (6 bases). The CDR3 covers 12 residues. Germline assignment: CDR1 GTSNPN and CDR2 SVGIG (reference sequence). The V and J ends lost 2 bases and 12 bases respectively, with 14 bases between them. The CDR3 region is CAWSRERASQFF. The CDR3 DNA reads as TGTGCCTGGAGTCGGGAGCGGGCCTCGCAGTTCTTC.

This clone was found a few times. The chain couples TRBV30 to TRBJ1-1; D may be TRBD1 (5 bases). Germline V gene sequence: CDR1 GTSNPN, CDR2 SVGIG (reference sequence). Deletions cut 2 bases from V and 0 bases from J, with 13 bases between. The CDR3 extends over 15 amino acids. CDR3 sequence reads: CAWSYTGLMNTEAFF. In DNA form, the CDR3 reads TGTGCCTGGAGTTATACGGGGCTAATGAACACTGAAGCTTTCTTT.

This clone was seen more than once but under ten times. The V and J genes are TRBV6-5 and TRBJ1-2; D might be TRBD1 (5 bases). CDR1 is MNHEY and CDR2 is SVGAGI in the germline V gene. V was pared by 2 bases and J by 2 bases, with 6 bases between. The CDR3 is 13 amino acids. CDR3 nucleotide sequence: TGTGCCAGCAGTTACGGACAAAACTATGGCTACACCTTC. Translation: CASSYGQNYGYTF.

This clone appeared a few times. The chain joins TRBV29-1 to TRBJ2-3; D unresolved. V lost 4 bases, J lost 6 bases, and 8 bases lay in between. This CDR3 comprises 11 residues. From germline, CDR1 is SQVTM and CDR2 ANQGSEA. Here the CDR3 DNA reads TGCAGCGTTGCGGTTGGGGATACGCAGTATTTT. This codes for CSVAVGDTQYF.

The chain has TRBV14 and TRBJ1-1; no definite D call. The CDR3 is 14 amino acids. V lost 1 base to trimming and J lost 4 bases, with 10 bases between them. Germline V gene sequence: CDR1 SGHDN, CDR2 FVKESK. This CDR3 reads CASSQVGLGTEAFF. The CDR3 DNA follows: TGTGCCAGCAGCCAAGTAGGGTTGGGCACTGAAGCTTTCTTT.

The J gene is TRBJ2-5, the V gene TRBV30, with D tentatively TRBD1 (5 bases). Germline V lookup: CDR1 GTSNPN, CDR2 SVGIG (reference sequence). The CDR3 is 13 residues long. The germline V and J ends were trimmed by 0 bases and 9 bases, with 14 bases remaining between them. CDR3 sequence reads: CAWSVRSETAQYF. The CDR3, as DNA: TGTGCCTGGAGTGTACGGTCGGAGACAGCCCAGTACTTC. Variable domain in full (rest from reference TRBV30 and TRBJ2-5): SQTIHQWPATLVQPVGSPLSLECTVEGTSNPNLYWYRQAAGRGLQLLFYSVGIGQISSEVPQNLSASRPQDRQFILSSKKLLLSDSGFYLCAWSVRSETAQYFGPGTRLLVL.

This chain connects TRBV5-6 to TRBJ1-2; a possible D gene is TRBD1 (6 bases). CDR3 size: 11 residues. From germline, CDR1 is SGHDT and CDR2 YYEEEE. Trimming pared 2 bases from V and 8 bases from J, leaving 7 bases between. CDR3 loop: CASSLDRGYTF. The CDR3 DNA follows: TGTGCCAGCAGCTTAGACAGGGGCTACACCTTC.

This clone was seen a handful of times. This chain connects TRBV29-1 to TRBJ1-1, with D uncertain. Trimming left V 4 bases short and J 0 bases short, with 9 bases between. CDR3 length equals 13 residues. In germline, CDR1 is SQVTM, CDR2 ANQGSEA. CDR3 protein: CSVGRRMNTEAFF. For the CDR3, the DNA is TGCAGCGTTGGCCGCCGTATGAACACTGAAGCTTTCTTT.

In this sample, this clone turned up a few times. The chain combines TRBV5-1 with TRBJ2-1; possibly TRBD1 for D (6 bases). The V gene lost 3 bases and the J gene lost 1 base, with 8 bases spanning the gap. CDR1 and CDR2 from the germline V gene are SGHRS and YFSETQ. This CDR3 has 14 amino acids. CDR3 sequence (DNA): TGCGCCAGCAGCTGGGGACAATCCTACAATGAGCAGTTCTTC. Translated: CASSWGQSYNEQFF.

This clone was seen a few times. This rearrangement joins TRBV29-1 to TRBJ2-2; 16 bases are a match to TRBD2. The V gene's germline CDR1 is SQVTM and CDR2 ANQGSEA. There are 15 residues in the CDR3. V was pared by 3 bases and J by 8 bases, with 3 bases of the junction left unmatched. CDR3 DNA sequence: TGCAGCGTTGAGGGACTAGCGGGGGGGCTAGGGGAGCTGTTTTTT. Translating gives CSVEGLAGGLGELFF.

This clone has just a few counts. This sequence joins TRBV7-9 and TRBJ1-5, with TRBD1 as a possible D gene (5 bases). Per germline, CDR1 SEHNR and CDR2 FQNEAQ (reference sequence). The CDR3 sequence is 12 residues long. Trimming removed 6 bases at V and 5 bases at J, with 8 bases between. Here the CDR3 reads CASSDSYQPQHF. CDR3 in DNA: TGTGCCAGCAGTGACAGTTATCAGCCCCAGCATTTT.

This sequence joins TRBV30 and TRBJ1-5; D might be TRBD1 (6 bases). Trimming removed 2 bases at V and 9 bases at J, with 11 bases between. The CDR3 loop spans 12 amino acids. Germline loops: CDR1 GTSNPN, CDR2 SVGIG (reference sequence). CDR3 sequence (DNA): TGTGCCTGGAGTCCCCAGGGGTCGCCCCAGCATTTT. Protein: CAWSPQGSPQHF. Filled out from reference TRBV30 and TRBJ1-5, the complete variable domain reads SQTIHQWPATLVQPVGSPLSLECTVEGTSNPNLYWYRQAAGRGLQLLFYSVGIGQISSEVPQNLSASRPQDRQFILSSKKLLLSDSGFYLCAWSPQGSPQHFGDGTRLSIL.

In its sample, this clone was seen a few times. This chain connects TRBV6-5 to TRBJ1-2, with a weak D call TRBD1 (6 bases). Germline V gene sequence: CDR1 MNHEY, CDR2 SVGAGI. This CDR3 contains 15 residues. The germline V and J ends were trimmed by 4 bases and 5 bases, with 17 bases remaining between them. This CDR3 reads CASSSFSQGFYGYTF. The CDR3 DNA reads as TGTGCCAGCAGTTCGTTCTCCCAGGGGTTTTATGGCTACACCTTC.

V usage is TRBV30 and J usage is TRBJ2-7, with 10 bases identical to TRBD1. Germline assignment: CDR1 GTSNPN and CDR2 SVGIG (reference sequence). After removal of 5 bases from V and 5 bases from J, the junction contained 3 bases not matched to a gene. This CDR3 has 12 residues. For the CDR3, the DNA is TGTGCCTGGGGACAGGGGGACGACGAGCAGTACTTC. As protein: CAWGQGDDEQYF.

The chain is built from TRBV25-1 and TRBJ1-1; 7 bases align to TRBD1. This CDR3 comprises 13 residues. Germline V gene data show CDR1 as MGHDK and CDR2 as SYGVNS. After removal of 6 bases from V and 4 bases from J, the junction contained 5 bases not matched to a gene. CDR3 nucleotide sequence: TGTGCCAGCAGGACGACAGGGTCCACTGAAGCTTTCTTT. Encoded protein: CASRTTGSTEAFF. The complete variable domain, with remaining parts taken from reference TRBV25-1 and TRBJ1-1, reads EADIYQTPRYLVIGTGKKITLECSQTMGHDKMYWYQQDPGMELHLIHYSYGVNSTEKGDLSSESTVSRIRTEHFPLTLESARPSHTSQYLCASRTTGSTEAFFGQGTRLTVV.

The chain couples TRBV25-1 to TRBJ1-2; D is unresolved. Trimming pared 5 bases from V and 4 bases from J, leaving 11 bases between. Per germline, CDR1 MGHDK and CDR2 SYGVNS. The CDR3 consists of 13 residues. DNA for the CDR3: TGTGCCAGCAGTTCCCTCCCGCGCTATGGCTACACCTTC. Amino acid sequence: CASSSLPRYGYTF.

The J gene is TRBJ2-7, the V gene TRBV5-6; 7 positions agree with TRBD2. Germline V gives CDR1 SGHDT, CDR2 YYEEEE. V lost 4 bases, J lost 0 bases, and 1 base stayed unmatched. The CDR3 sequence is 13 residues long. CDR3 residues: CASSGGGSYEQYF. CDR3 bases: TGTGCCAGCAGCGGCGGGGGCTCCTACGAGCAGTACTTC.

The CDR3: CSVAAGGVSTDTQYF. The DNA for the CDR3 is TGCAGCGTTGCGGCGGGGGGCGTTAGCACAGATACGCAGTATTTT. This chain joins TRBV29-1 and TRBJ2-3, with TRBD2 matching over 8 bases. CDR3 length equals 15 residues. Germline CDR1 SQVTM, CDR2 ANQGSEA. V was pared by 4 bases and J by 0 bases, with 6 bases of the junction left unmatched.

V usage is TRBV30 and J usage is TRBJ1-6; D is ambiguous. CDR3 length equals 13 residues. V was pared by 0 bases and J by 6 bases, with 6 bases between. The germline CDR1 and CDR2 sequences are GTSNPN and SVGIG (reference sequence). Written as DNA, the CDR3 is TGTGCCTGGAGTGTACAATCTAATTCACCCCTCCACTTT. Translation: CAWSVQSNSPLHF.

The chain carries TRBV30 and TRBJ1-2; 7 bases agree with TRBD1. Germline values: CDR1 GTSNPN, CDR2 SVGIG (reference sequence). The CDR3 has 18 amino acids. Germline trimming cut 2 bases from V and 6 bases from J; bases unmatched to any gene: 21. CDR3 protein: CAWSTDRERFGLLDGYTF. CDR3 nucleotides: TGTGCCTGGAGTACTGACAGGGAAAGGTTTGGTTTGTTGGATGGCTACACCTTC.

This clone was counted only a few times. This sequence joins TRBV6-5 and TRBJ2-7; TRBD1 matches 11 bases. Germline V gene sequence: CDR1 MNHEY, CDR2 SVGAGI. This CDR3 spans 15 amino acids. The V segment lost 6 bases and the J segment 2 bases; nucleotides outside the gene matches: 6. The CDR3 protein is CASRLGQGDAYEQYF. DNA of the CDR3: TGTGCCAGCAGACTGGGACAGGGGGATGCCTACGAGCAGTACTTC.